This T cell receptor (beta chain) stems from a study of PD-1 blockade in classical Hodgkin lymphoma. CDR3 length: 19 amino acids. Germline V gene data show CDR1 as GTSNPN and CDR2 as SVGIG (reference sequence). Trimming pared 0 bases from V and 2 bases from J, leaving 25 bases between. Data came from immunoSEQ multiplex PCR; TCRdb stores just in-frame clones and leaves some out. In the table there are 85,000 to 90,000 clones, about nine tenths of which are singletons. The time point: cycle 4 day 1 (C4D1), after 6 weeks of nivolumab. The patients all showed relapse after autologous stem cell transplantation, while their brentuximab vedotin exposure varied.

The sample here was peripheral blood mononuclear cells (PBMCs), taken before the fourth cycle of nivolumab. This clonotype was obtained from a human donor with classical Hodgkin lymphoma. The J gene is TRBJ1-2, the V gene TRBV30; D possibly corresponds to TRBD1 (6 bases). CDR3 in amino acids: CAWSVEFYLGGRGNYGYTF. The CDR3 DNA sequence: TGTGCCTGGAGTGTAGAGTTCTACCTAGGGGGAAGAGGAAACTATGGCTACACCTTC.